Presented here are 27 T cell receptor beta chains from one specimen sequenced in a study of identical twins. In TCRdb, the 5' RACE reads were re-called with MiXCR into one record per CDR3 protein. In the table there are more than 200,000 distinct CDR3 sequences, about 14% of which are singletons. The sequenced sample consisted of memory (CD45RO+) T cells sorted from blood. The receptor source for this set is a young woman in good health.

This chain uses TRBV15 with TRBJ2-1; 7 nucleotides match TRBD1. V lost 7 bases and J lost 1; bases outside the gene matches: 7. This CDR3 is built from 15 residues. The germline CDR1 and CDR2 sequences are LNHNV and YYDKDF (reference sequence). CDR3 in amino acids: CATTDRAGSYNEQFF. The CDR3 coding sequence is TGTGCCACCACCGACAGGGCTGGATCCTACAATGAGCAGTTCTTC.

The J gene is TRBJ1-1, the V gene TRBV19; no clear D gene. The germline V gene has CDR1 LNHDA and CDR2 SQIVND (reference sequence). This CDR3 is 13 amino acids long. Trimming shortened V by 3 bases and J by 0 bases, and 5 bases separated the two germline ends. The CDR3 protein is CASSIGMNTEAFF. The CDR3 DNA is TGTGCCAGTAGTATCGGAATGAACACTGAAGCTTTCTTT.

This clonotype has a handful of counts. The chain has TRBV7-2 and TRBJ2-5; 8 positions agree with TRBD2. The germline CDR1 and CDR2 sequences are SGHTA and FQGNSA. The CDR3 is 17 amino acids. J gave up 1 base and V 5 bases, and 12 bases lay outside the gene matches. The CDR3 DNA follows: TGTGCCAGCAGCCCCCGGACGGGGGGGGGCGCCCAAGAGACCCAGTACTTC. This translates into CASSPRTGGGAQETQYF.

This clonotype came up a few times. J is TRBJ2-1 and V is TRBV15, with D unclear. CDR3 length equals 17 residues. Between the trimmed V and J ends, which lost 4 bases and 0 bases, there was a span of 16 bases. CDR1 is LNHNV and CDR2 is YYDKDF in the germline V gene (reference sequence). Here the CDR3 DNA reads TGTGCCACCAGCACGCCGAGGCCCCCAATCTCCTACAATGAGCAGTTCTTC. This gives the protein CATSTPRPPISYNEQFF.

This clonotype appeared a few times. The chain is built from TRBV20-1 and TRBJ2-7; 9 nucleotides agree with TRBD2. This CDR3 contains 14 residues. The V gene's germline CDR1 is DFQATT and CDR2 SNEGSKA (reference sequence). The J segment lost 2 bases and the V segment lost 6 bases, leaving 8 bases of the junction unmatched. The CDR3: CSALLAGFAYEQYF. The CDR3 DNA reads as TGCAGTGCCCTTCTAGCGGGATTCGCCTACGAGCAGTACTTC.

This clonotype was observed a few times. CDR3 sequence reads: CASSLVQGIGDTEAFF. As DNA, the CDR3 is TGCGCCAGCAGCTTGGTACAGGGGATAGGGGACACTGAAGCTTTCTTT. The chain has TRBV5-1 and TRBJ1-1; 7 nucleotides align to TRBD1. The V segment lost 0 bases and the J segment 3 bases; nucleotides outside the gene matches: 8. This CDR3 is built from 16 residues. Germline loops: CDR1 SGHRS, CDR2 YFSETQ.

This CDR3 reads CSVRAVQNTEAFF. CDR3 nucleotide sequence: TGCAGCGTGAGGGCGGTACAAAACACTGAAGCTTTCTTT. This sequence joins TRBV29-1 and TRBJ1-1; D remains unclear. Trimming stripped 6 bases from V and 2 bases from J, with 13 bases between. There are 13 residues in the CDR3. From germline, CDR1 is SQVTM and CDR2 ANQGSEA. Full variable domain (outside the CDR3, taken from reference TRBV29-1 and TRBJ1-1): SAVISQKPSRDICQRGTSLTIQCQVDSQVTMMFWYRQQPGQSLTLIATANQGSEATYESGFVIDKFPISRPNLTFSTLTVSNMSPEDSSIYLCSVRAVQNTEAFFGQGTRLTVV.

This sequence joins TRBV7-2 and TRBJ2-2; no firm D call. Germline CDR1 and CDR2: SGHTA and FQGNSA. CDR3 size: 13 residues. V was trimmed by 5 bases and J by 7 bases, leaving 11 bases between them. CDR3 sequence reads: CASSQRLVGELFF. DNA of the CDR3: TGTGCCAGCAGCCAGAGGCTAGTCGGGGAGCTGTTTTTT.

This clonotype was seen at least ten times. The chain employs TRBV5-1 and TRBJ2-3; possible D gene TRBD1, 6 bases. This CDR3 contains 15 residues. Germline CDR1 and CDR2: SGHRS and YFSETQ. With 3 bases removed from V and 1 base from J, the gap between germline ends came to 12 bases. The CDR3 here is CASSSQGTGTDTQYF. The CDR3, as DNA: TGCGCCAGCAGCTCGCAGGGGACGGGCACAGATACGCAGTATTTT.

This clonotype was seen a few times. The chain links TRBV12-3 or TRBV12-4 to TRBJ2-7, with 9 positions matching TRBD1. V trimming: 3 bases; J trimming: 3 bases; junction bases outside the gene matches: 3. This CDR3 has 14 amino acids. The DNA of the CDR3 is TGTGCCAGCAGTTTTGGACAGGGGATCTACGAGCAGTACTTC. It specifies CASSFGQGIYEQYF.

This clonotype was picked up a small number of times. The chain uses TRBV20-1 and TRBJ1-1; 7 bases are a match to TRBD1. Germline V CDR1 and CDR2: DFQATT, SNEGSKA (reference sequence). V shed 0 bases, J shed 4 bases, and the junction held 5 bases outside the gene matches. The CDR3 extends over 14 amino acids. The CDR3 DNA reads TGCAGTGCTAGAGATCACAGGGGAGTCACTGAAGCTTTCTTT. It codes for CSARDHRGVTEAFF.

The chain joins TRBV15 to TRBJ2-1; D ambiguous. The ends were cut back, 3 bases at V and 5 bases at J, with 8 bases in the middle. Germline V lookup: CDR1 LNHNV, CDR2 YYDKDF (reference sequence). This CDR3 is built from 13 residues. The CDR3 region is CATSRTADNEQFF. CDR3 nucleotide sequence: TGTGCCACCAGCAGGACGGCGGACAATGAGCAGTTCTTC.

The rearrangement links TRBV12-3 or TRBV12-4 to TRBJ2-2; tentatively, D is TRBD1 (7 bases). This CDR3 has 15 residues. Trimming took 8 bases from V and 6 from J, leaving 19 bases between them. In nucleotides, the CDR3 is TGTGCCAGCGGTTCTAGGACAGGAGGGTCCGGGGAGCTGTTTTTT. Protein sequence: CASGSRTGGSGELFF.

V usage is TRBV29-1 and J usage is TRBJ1-1, with D possibly being TRBD1 (6 bases). Trimming shortened V by 4 bases and J by 5 bases, and 8 bases separated the two germline ends. The CDR3 is made up of 11 amino acids. Germline V lookup: CDR1 SQVTM, CDR2 ANQGSEA. This chain's CDR3 is CSVGQGTEAFF. CDR3 bases: TGCAGCGTTGGTCAGGGGACTGAAGCTTTCTTT.

The chain recombines TRBV5-1 with TRBJ2-5, with 7 nucleotides matching TRBD1. The CDR3 runs to 14 residues. Germline V gene lookup returns CDR1 SGHRS and CDR2 YFSETQ. V was pared by 4 bases and J by 1 base, with 4 bases of the junction left unmatched. DNA of the CDR3: TGCGCCAGCAGCCCCCGGGACAGCCAAGAGACCCAGTACTTC. This sequence encodes CASSPRDSQETQYF.

This clonotype was found a few times. The chain has TRBV5-4 and TRBJ2-7; D may be TRBD1 (6 bases). The V and J ends lost 4 bases and 3 bases respectively, with 11 bases between them. This CDR3 has 13 amino acids. Germline V CDR1 and CDR2: SGHNT, YYREEE (reference sequence). CDR3 DNA: TGTGCCAGCAGCCCGAACAGGGACTACGAGCAGTACTTC. Amino acid sequence: CASSPNRDYEQYF.

The CDR3 is CSAIAGSGFTDTQYF. In DNA form, the CDR3 reads TGCAGTGCTATCGCGGGTTCGGGCTTTACAGATACGCAGTATTTT. This sequence joins TRBV20-1 and TRBJ2-3; TRBD2 might be the D (5 bases). Trimming removed 4 bases from V and 3 bases from J, with 17 bases in between. The length of the CDR3 is 15 residues. The germline V gene encodes CDR1 DFQATT and CDR2 SNEGSKA (reference sequence).

CDR3 sequence reads: CASSVGLAGGEQFF. The CDR3 DNA is TGTGCCAGCAGTGTCGGACTAGCGGGAGGCGAGCAGTTCTTC. The chain employs TRBV2 and TRBJ2-1; TRBD2 aligns across 14 bases. CDR1 SNHLY and CDR2 FYNNEI come from the germline V gene. The CDR3 runs 14 residues. The junction had 3 bases not matched to a gene; V was cut back by 4 bases and J by 10 bases.

This clonotype was recorded many times. This chain uses TRBV7-9 with TRBJ2-7; D ambiguous. Germline CDR1 reads SEHNR; CDR2 reads FQNEAQ (reference sequence). This CDR3 is 14 amino acids long. Trimming took 0 bases from V and 1 from J, leaving 7 bases between them. This chain's CDR3 is CASSLAAESYEQYF. In nucleotides, the CDR3 is TGTGCCAGCAGCTTAGCGGCAGAGTCCTACGAGCAGTACTTC.

This rearrangement joins TRBV6-2 or TRBV6-3 to TRBJ1-2, with unresolved D. Germline CDR1 and CDR2: MNHEY and SVGEGT. V was cut by 0 bases and J by 2 bases, with 13 bases left in between. CDR3 size: 16 residues. The CDR3 sequence is CASSYSVRLTNYGYTF. CDR3 DNA sequence: TGTGCCAGCAGTTACTCGGTCCGGCTGACAAACTATGGCTACACCTTC.

This clonotype was found a few times. This chain connects TRBV5-1 to TRBJ2-1; 8 bases are shared with TRBD1. Germline CDR1 is SGHRS and CDR2 is YFSETQ. V was pared by 7 bases and J by 11 bases, with 11 bases of the junction left unmatched. CDR3 size: 13 residues. The CDR3 protein is CASRQDRALKQFF. In DNA, the CDR3 is TGCGCCAGCCGTCAGGACAGGGCTCTAAAGCAGTTCTTC.

This clonotype was observed a few times. This chain uses TRBV5-6 with TRBJ2-1; a possible D gene is TRBD2 (6 bases). Per the germline V gene, CDR1 is SGHDT and CDR2 is YYEEEE. Trimming pared 0 bases from V and 5 bases from J, leaving 9 bases between. This CDR3 comprises 14 residues. CDR3 loop: CASSLGGGDNEQFF. The CDR3 bases are TGTGCCAGCAGCTTGGGGGGCGGGGACAATGAGCAGTTCTTC. Full variable domain (outside the CDR3, taken from reference TRBV5-6 and TRBJ2-1): DAGVTQSPTHLIKTRGQQVTLRCSPKSGHDTVSWYQQALGQGPQFIFQYYEEEERQRGNFPDRFSGHQFPNYSSELNVNALLLGDSALYLCASSLGGGDNEQFFGPGTRLTVL.

This clonotype came up a few times. The chain uses TRBV6-2 or TRBV6-3 and TRBJ2-3; D unresolved. The CDR3 is made up of 12 amino acids. V lost 3 bases, J lost 6 bases, and 7 bases lay in between. The germline V gene encodes CDR1 MNHEY and CDR2 SVGEGT. CDR3 residues: CASSYAPDTQYF. In nucleotides, the CDR3 is TGTGCCAGCAGTTATGCTCCGGATACGCAGTATTTT.

This clonotype has only a few counts. The chain couples TRBV5-1 to TRBJ2-5; 7 nucleotides align to TRBD2. Germline loops: CDR1 SGHRS, CDR2 YFSETQ. V lost 1 base and J lost 4; bases outside the gene matches: 7. This CDR3 spans 15 amino acids. For the CDR3, the DNA is TGCGCCAGCAGCTTGATGCACGGGGGGATAGAGACCCAGTACTTC. This translates into CASSLMHGGIETQYF. The full variable domain, rest sourced from reference TRBV5-1 and TRBJ2-5, is KAGVTQTPRYLIKTRGQQVTLSCSPISGHRSVSWYQQTPGQGLQFLFEYFSETQRNKGNFPGRFSGRQFSNSRSEMNVSTLELGDSALYLCASSLMHGGIETQYFGPGTRLLVL.

In nucleotides, the CDR3 is TGCAGTGCTAGAGGTACAGGGCTCACCGGGGAGCTGTTTTTT. This translates into CSARGTGLTGELFF. This chain links TRBV20-1 with TRBJ2-2; a possible D gene is TRBD1 (6 bases). This CDR3 comprises 14 residues. Trimming left V 1 base short and J 4 bases short, with 10 bases between. Germline assignment: CDR1 DFQATT and CDR2 SNEGSKA (reference sequence).

This clonotype was observed many times. The chain couples TRBV4-2 to TRBJ2-1; no firm D call. Germline loops: CDR1 LGHNA, CDR2 YNFKEQ. CDR3 length: 14 amino acids. Trimming removed 7 bases from V and 5 bases from J, with 15 bases in between. For the CDR3, the DNA is TGTGCCAGCACCCGATTAGACTCGGACAATGAGCAGTTCTTC. This sequence encodes CASTRLDSDNEQFF.

The chain employs TRBV7-2 and TRBJ1-5; tentative D call: TRBD1 (5 bases). Trimming shortened V by 3 bases and J by 3 bases, and 9 bases separated the two germline ends. The CDR3 is 14 amino acids. Germline values: CDR1 SGHTA, CDR2 FQGNSA. CDR3 loop: CASSFWGFNQPQHF. CDR3 in DNA: TGTGCCAGCAGCTTCTGGGGGTTCAATCAGCCCCAGCATTTT.